This T cell receptor (beta chain) came from a study of T-cell memory formation after mild COVID-19 (dated by TCRdb to the early 2020s). For the wider study: TCR sequence clusters from the two donors were largely donor specific. T-cell clones expanding and contracting after mild COVID-19 in two donors were tracked by longitudinal TCRalpha and TCRbeta repertoire sequencing. Two young, previously healthy adult volunteers made up the cohort, one male and one female. The investigation overall reported the following: Some responding clones were found in pre-infection memory, which suggests that pre-existing cross-reactive memory T cells took part in the SARS-CoV-2 response. Contracting CD4+ clones appeared mostly in the CM and EM memory subsets, whereas CD8+ clones were enriched in EMRA. The study covered only a couple of mild cases, and larger cohorts including severe cases with pre-infection samples were considered necessary. The second-wave clones that peaked on day 37 were not confirmed to be SARS-CoV-2 specific. From day 15 to 85, contracting clones showed balanced CD4/CD8 phenotypes, whereas a second wave of clones that expanded from day 15 to 37 leaned towards CD4+.

V is trimmed back by 7 bases and J by 5 bases, and the junction contains 6 bases that no gene match accounts for. From cysteine to phenylalanine, the CDR3 is 14 amino acids long. Solely the CDR3 DNA is kept, with 42 bases framed from the first base. From a lookup of the germline V gene, CDR1 and CDR2 are SGHTA and FQGNSA. Only a few counts were recorded for this clonotype. Which antigen it targets is not known. No per-base quality is available; no much larger clone lies one base away. Ficoll-Paque density gradient centrifugation was used to isolate PBMCs. Sequenced on an Illumina NovaSeq 6000. TCRalpha and TCRbeta cDNA libraries were constructed by 5'RACE with constant-segment primers, with sample barcodes and unique molecular identifiers being introduced. Trizol reagent was used to extract RNA from every sample. Amplification of the libraries took two PCR steps, and the second step added a second sample barcode plus Illumina TruSeq adapters. Sequencing of the libraries was done on an Illumina NovaSeq, producing 2 x 150 bp paired-end reads. In the original analysis: Reads were demultiplexed and collapsed into UMI-guided consensus sequences with migec v1.2.7. With mixcr v2.1.11, UMI consensuses were aligned to TRA and TRB V and J templates and assembled into clonotypes. Expanded or contracted clonotypes were those called significant by both edgeR and NoisET, with noise models trained on biological replicates. edgeR calls used a false discovery rate-adjusted p below 0.01 and a log2 fold-change threshold of 1. PCA with hierarchical clustering of max-normalized trajectories of the 1000 most abundant clonotypes was used as exploratory dynamics analysis. Separately sequenced CD4+ and CD8+ repertoires were used to assign the CD4 or CD8 phenotype of responding clones. The raw public data were reprocessed by TCRdb itself: fastp quality trimming at Q25, MiXCR clonotype calling, in-frame beta chains only. Here each entry gathers all rows of one CDR3 protein and keeps the most common genes and DNA. These V and J calls originate from TCRdb's pipeline instead of the authors' own analysis. The table for this sample lists roughly 400,000 distinct CDR3 sequences; around a sixth of them were counted only once. Of the sample, 20% to 25% is held by the ten largest clones.

This TCR was sampled from a man aged 18 to 30 who had mild COVID-19 (a few samples of this study predate the infection). The sample titles of this study are shuffled in the database, so cell type and time point are left out; the donor was told from shared clones. The chain is made from TRBV7-2 and TRBJ2-2; 8 bases in between match TRBD1. Material: PBMCs or a T cell subset sorted from them (not recorded which). In nucleotide form, the sequence is TGTGCCAGCACCAGACAGGGGAAGACCGGGGAGCTGTTTTTT. Its protein product is CASTRQGKTGELFF. Reference TRBV7-2 and TRBJ2-2 proteins supply the regions before and after the CDR3; the full variable domain is: GAGVSQSPSNKVTEKGKDVELRCDPISGHTALYWYRQSLGQGLEFLIYFQGNSAPDKSGLPSDRFSAERTGGSVSTLTIQRTQQEDSAVYLCASTRQGKTGELFFGEGSRLTVL.